This TCR beta chain appears in the sequencing data of a study of regulatory T cells in long-lasting Graves disease. Study details: Graves' patients with a new diagnosis had received antithyroid drugs under 3 months.

This clonotype was seen at least ten times. The CDR3 loop spans 14 amino acids. With V trimmed by 7 bases and J by 8 bases, 12 bases remained unmatched. CDR1 and CDR2 from the germline V gene are SGHAT and FQNNGV. Time point of the sample: newly diagnosed GD, antithyroid drugs for less than 3 months. Generation of the TCR library employed RNA extracted from PBMCs. Collection of peripheral blood (roughly 9.3 milliliters) was done using EDTA tubes. In building TCR beta libraries, iRepertoire HTBI primers were used together with Arm-PCR of CDR3 regions. Per the study methods: Samples collectively showed some 60 TRBV and approximately 13 TRBJ segments. TCRdb fed the multiplex PCR reads into MiXCR, producing one record per CDR3 protein. The V and J calls and clone size are TCRdb's, not the authors'. This table has hundreds of thousands of distinct CDR3 sequences, 18% appearing once.

Here the sequenced sample was peripheral blood mononuclear cells (PBMCs), taken at new diagnosis, from a patient treated with antithyroid drugs. The clonotype originates from a female donor with Graves disease. The V gene is TRBV11-2, the J gene TRBJ1-2; 8 nucleotides agree with TRBD1. CDR3 sequence: CASNLGQGGGGYTF. CDR3 nucleotides: TGTGCCAGCAACCTCGGACAGGGAGGAGGAGGCTACACCTTC.